Listed below are T cell receptor beta chains from one sample, sequenced in a study of T-cell reconstitution after alpha-beta-depleted transplantation in children. TCRdb ran MiXCR on the PCR reads and lists one entry per CDR3 protein. The profile shows 260,000 or so distinct CDR3 sequences, around 12% of them singletons. Sequences were derived from PBMCs from the stem cell graft donor, sampled from the stem cell graft. These receptors were taken from a human donor who donated a stem cell graft to a child with acute lymphoblastic leukemia. CDR3s include the opening cysteine and the closing phenylalanine or tryptophan. Each record gives: clone size, J gene, CDR3 length, D gene, V gene, CDR3 DNA, CDR3 protein. The D gene is left open where the match is weak. Some rows mark clone size as missing; the rest say once, few, many or name a class of expanded clone.

many TRBJ1-1 16 . TRBV7-2 TGTGCCAGCAGCTTAGACCCGGGACTGGGGAACACTGAAGCTTTCTTT CASSLDPGLGNTEAFF
many TRBJ2-1 11 TRBD2 TRBV10-3 TGTGCCATCAAGCGGGAGGTAGAGCAGTTCTTC CAIKREVEQFF
many TRBJ2-7 13 . TRBV29-1 TGCAGCGTTGAAGTAGACACACCCTACGAGCAGTACTTC CSVEVDTPYEQYF
many TRBJ1-3 15 . TRBV12-3/TRBV12-4 TGTGCCAGCAGTTCCTCCCGAGCCTCTGGAAACACCATATATTTT CASSSSRASGNTIYF
many TRBJ2-7 16 TRBD2 TRBV7-2 TGTGCCAGCAGCTTAGCTCAGCTAGCGGGAGTCGGTGAGCAGTACTTC CASSLAQLAGVGEQYF
many TRBJ2-1 13 . TRBV5-6 TGTGCCAGCACTCGGTCCTCCTACAATGAGCAGTTCTTC CASTRSSYNEQFF
. TRBJ1-1 15 . TRBV7-9 TGTTCCAGCAGCTTCCTAGGACGGCAGAACACTGAAGCTTTCTTT CSSSFLGRQNTEAFF
many TRBJ2-1 17 TRBD2 TRBV6-2/TRBV6-3 TGTGCCAGCAGTTACCCCCCTCGGCGGGGGGGTAACAATGAGCAGTTCTTC CASSYPPRRGGNNEQFF
many TRBJ2-7 12 . TRBV2 TGTGCCAGCAGGGGGGATGGGTACGAGCAGTACTTC CASRGDGYEQYF
many TRBJ1-1 13 TRBD1 TRBV29-1 TGCAGCGCAACAGGGGGCCGGGTATATGAAGCTTTCTTT CSATGGRVYEAFF
many TRBJ1-1 14 . TRBV6-5 TGTGCCAGCAGTTACGTGGTCGGGGATACTGAAGCTTTCTTT CASSYVVGDTEAFF
many TRBJ2-7 13 TRBD2 TRBV29-1 TGCAGCGTTGAGGGGGACTACTCCTACGAGCAGTACTTC CSVEGDYSYEQYF
many TRBJ2-7 14 . TRBV18 TGTGCCAGCTCACCCTTTGGTTTGACCTACGAGCAGTACTTC CASSPFGLTYEQYF
many TRBJ1-4 16 TRBD1 TRBV5-1 TGCGCCAGCAGCCACGGACAGGGGGCGACTAATGAAAAACTGTTTTTT CASSHGQGATNEKLFF
many TRBJ2-7 17 . TRBV5-1 TGCGCCAGCAGCTTGGGCCCTCCTGTGGGGGGCTCCTACGAGCAGTACTTC CASSLGPPVGGSYEQYF
. TRBJ2-3 12 TRBD1 TRBV19 TGTGCCAGTAGTATCGACAGGGTATCGCAGTATTTT CASSIDRVSQYF
. TRBJ1-5 15 TRBD1 TRBV28 TGTGCCAGCAACAACAGGGGCGTAAGCAATCAGCCCCAGCATTTT CASNNRGVSNQPQHF
. TRBJ2-6 15 . TRBV19 TGTGCCAGTAGTATCCAGATTTCCGGGGCCAACGTCCTGACTTTC CASSIQISGANVLTF
many TRBJ2-1 13 . TRBV11-2 TGTGCCAGCAGCCCAGGGGTGAACAATGAGCAGTTCTTC CASSPGVNNEQFF
. TRBJ2-5 15 TRBD1 TRBV5-4 TGTGCCAGCAGCTGGGGGACAGGGAGCCAAGAGACCCAGTACTTC CASSWGTGSQETQYF
many TRBJ2-5 12 . TRBV19 TGTGCCAGTAGTATGCATAGAGAGGCCCAGTACTTC CASSMHREAQYF
many TRBJ2-4 13 . TRBV5-1 TGCGCCAGCAGCTTGGAAGGGGTGGACATTCAGTACTTC CASSLEGVDIQYF
. TRBJ2-7 14 TRBD1 TRBV14 TGTGCCAGCAGCCGGACAGGATTTAACTACGAGCAGTACTTC CASSRTGFNYEQYF
. TRBJ2-7 17 TRBD1 TRBV25-1 TGTGCCAGCAGTGGCTACTCCCGGGACAGGGGATCCTACGAGCAGTACTTC CASSGYSRDRGSYEQYF
many TRBJ2-2 13 . TRBV6-2/TRBV6-3 TGTGCCAGCAGTTCAGGGGTAACCGGGGAGCTGTTTTTT CASSSGVTGELFF
many TRBJ2-7 12 . TRBV18 TGTGCCAGCTCACCTGCTGACTACGAGCAGTACTTC CASSPADYEQYF
many TRBJ1-1 16 . TRBV20-1 TGCAGTGCTAGCGTTCACCCCTCAAGGGACATCACTGAAGCTTTCTTT CSASVHPSRDITEAFF
. TRBJ2-2 12 . TRBV15 TGTGCCACCCGGACTTACGGCGGGGAGCTGTTTTTT CATRTYGGELFF
. TRBJ1-2 11 . TRBV29-1 TGCAGCGTTGAGAAGAGATATGGCTACACCTTC CSVEKRYGYTF
once TRBJ2-5 14 . TRBV19 TGTGCCAGTAGTACGACACTAACCCAAGAGACCCAGTACTTC CASSTTLTQETQYF
many TRBJ1-1 15 . TRBV19 TGTGCCAGTAGTGGCGCAGGAGGGTACGGCACTGAAGCTTTCTTT CASSGAGGYGTEAFF
many TRBJ2-5 16 TRBD1 TRBV28 TGTGCCAGCAGTTTCCCAATGGGACAGGGTGAGGAGACCCAGTACTTC CASSFPMGQGEETQYF
many TRBJ1-6 15 . TRBV7-2 TGTGCCAGCAGCTTCGCAGCAGAGACTAATTCACCCCTCCACTTT CASSFAAETNSPLHF